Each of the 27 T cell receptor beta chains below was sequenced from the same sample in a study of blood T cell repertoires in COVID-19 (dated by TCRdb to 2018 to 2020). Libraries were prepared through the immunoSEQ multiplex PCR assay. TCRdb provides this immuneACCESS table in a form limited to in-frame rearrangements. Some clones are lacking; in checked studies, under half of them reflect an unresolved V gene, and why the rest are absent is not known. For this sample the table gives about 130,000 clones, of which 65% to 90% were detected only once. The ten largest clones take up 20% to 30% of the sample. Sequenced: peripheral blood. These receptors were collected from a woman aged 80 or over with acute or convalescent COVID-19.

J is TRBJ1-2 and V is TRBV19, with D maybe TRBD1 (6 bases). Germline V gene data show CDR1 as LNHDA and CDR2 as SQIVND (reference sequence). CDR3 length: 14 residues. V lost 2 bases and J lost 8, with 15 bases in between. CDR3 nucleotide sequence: TGTGCCAGTAGTATACAGGGGATGTTGGGCGGCTACACCTTC. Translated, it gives CASSIQGMLGGYTF.

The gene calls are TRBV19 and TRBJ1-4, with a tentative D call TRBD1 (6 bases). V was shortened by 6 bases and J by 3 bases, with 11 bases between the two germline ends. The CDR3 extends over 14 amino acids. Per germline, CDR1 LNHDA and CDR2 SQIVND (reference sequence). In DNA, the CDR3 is TGTGCCAGTAGATTGGACAGACCTAATGAAAAACTGTTTTTT. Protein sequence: CASRLDRPNEKLFF.

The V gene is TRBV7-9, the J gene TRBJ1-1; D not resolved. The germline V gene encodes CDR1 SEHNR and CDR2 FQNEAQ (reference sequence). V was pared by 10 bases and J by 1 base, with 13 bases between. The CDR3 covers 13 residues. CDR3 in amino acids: CATTLRGNTEAFF. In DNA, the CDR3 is TGTGCCACCACGTTACGGGGGAACACTGAAGCTTTCTTT.

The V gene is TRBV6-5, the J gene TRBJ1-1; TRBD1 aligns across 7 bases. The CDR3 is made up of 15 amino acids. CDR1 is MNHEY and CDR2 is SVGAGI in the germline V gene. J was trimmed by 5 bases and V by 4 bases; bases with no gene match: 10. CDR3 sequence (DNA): TGTGCCAGCAGTTCAACTCAGGGGGGTAAAACTGAAGCTTTCTTT. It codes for CASSSTQGGKTEAFF.

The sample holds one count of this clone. CDR3 region: CASTWTSGGSQFF. The CDR3 coding sequence is TGTGCCAGCACCTGGACTAGCGGGGGGTCACAGTTCTTC. The V call is TRBV12-3 or TRBV12-4, the J call TRBJ2-1; the match to TRBD2 covers 14 bases. The CDR3 extends over 13 amino acids. After removal of 7 bases from V and 13 bases from J, the junction contained 6 bases not matched to a gene.

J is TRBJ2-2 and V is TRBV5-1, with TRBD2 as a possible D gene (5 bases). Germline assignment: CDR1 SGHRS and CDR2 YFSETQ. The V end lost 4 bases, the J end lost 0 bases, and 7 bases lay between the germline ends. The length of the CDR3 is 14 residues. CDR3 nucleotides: TGCGCCAGCAGCCCGGGATCGAACACCGGGGAGCTGTTTTTT. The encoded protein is CASSPGSNTGELFF. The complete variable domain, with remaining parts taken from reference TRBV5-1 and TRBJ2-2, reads KAGVTQTPRYLIKTRGQQVTLSCSPISGHRSVSWYQQTPGQGLQFLFEYFSETQRNKGNFPGRFSGRQFSNSRSEMNVSTLELGDSALYLCASSPGSNTGELFFGEGSRLTVL.

DNA of the CDR3: TGTGCCAGCAGTTTATACGGTAATTCACCCCTCCACTTT. It encodes CASSLYGNSPLHF. This chain links TRBV12-3 or TRBV12-4 with TRBJ1-6; unclear D gene. The CDR3 runs 13 residues. Deletions cut 2 bases from V and 6 bases from J, with 5 bases between.

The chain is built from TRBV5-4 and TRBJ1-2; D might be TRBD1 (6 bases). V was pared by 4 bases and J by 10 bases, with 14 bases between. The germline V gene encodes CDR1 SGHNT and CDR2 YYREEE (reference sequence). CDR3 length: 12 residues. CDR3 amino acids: CASSPRTETYTF. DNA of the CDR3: TGTGCCAGCAGCCCCCGGACAGAGACCTACACCTTC.

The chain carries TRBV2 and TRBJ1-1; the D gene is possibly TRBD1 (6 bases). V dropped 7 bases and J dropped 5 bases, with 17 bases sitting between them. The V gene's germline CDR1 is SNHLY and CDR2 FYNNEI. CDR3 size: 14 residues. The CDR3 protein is CASTLRGGETEAFF. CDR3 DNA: TGTGCCAGCACCCTTCGAGGGGGGGAGACTGAAGCTTTCTTT.

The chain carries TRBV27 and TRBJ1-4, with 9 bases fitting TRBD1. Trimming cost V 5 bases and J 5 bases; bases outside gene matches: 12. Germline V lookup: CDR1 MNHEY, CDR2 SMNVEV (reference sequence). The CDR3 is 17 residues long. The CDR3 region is CASSQTDRGGRNEKLFF. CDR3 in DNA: TGTGCCAGCAGTCAAACCGACAGGGGGGGCCGGAATGAAAAACTGTTTTTT.

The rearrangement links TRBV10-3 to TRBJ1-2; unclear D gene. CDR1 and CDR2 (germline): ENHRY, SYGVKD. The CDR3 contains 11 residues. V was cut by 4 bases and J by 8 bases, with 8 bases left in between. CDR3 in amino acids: CAISGSRGYTF. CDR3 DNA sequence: TGTGCCATCAGTGGGAGTCGCGGCTACACCTTC.

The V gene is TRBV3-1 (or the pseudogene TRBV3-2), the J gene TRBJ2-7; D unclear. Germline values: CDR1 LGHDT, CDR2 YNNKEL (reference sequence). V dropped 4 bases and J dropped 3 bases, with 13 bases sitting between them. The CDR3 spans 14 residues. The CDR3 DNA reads TGTGCCAGCAGCCCAACCGCCAGTTTCTACGAGCAGTACGTC. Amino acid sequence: CASSPTASFYEQYV.

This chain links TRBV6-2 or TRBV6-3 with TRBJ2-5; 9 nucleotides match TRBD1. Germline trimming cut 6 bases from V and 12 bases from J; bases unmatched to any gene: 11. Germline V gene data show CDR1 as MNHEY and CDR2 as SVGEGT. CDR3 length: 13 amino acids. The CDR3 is CASSQNRDREKYF. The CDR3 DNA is TGTGCCAGCAGCCAGAACCGGGACAGGGAGAAGTACTTC.

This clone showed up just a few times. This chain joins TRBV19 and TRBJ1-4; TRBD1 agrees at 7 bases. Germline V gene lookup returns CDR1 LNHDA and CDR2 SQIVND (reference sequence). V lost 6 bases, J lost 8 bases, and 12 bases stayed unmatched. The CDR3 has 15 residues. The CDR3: CASSREQGRQEKLFF. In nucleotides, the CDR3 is TGTGCCAGTAGCCGCGAACAGGGGCGCCAGGAAAAACTGTTTTTT.

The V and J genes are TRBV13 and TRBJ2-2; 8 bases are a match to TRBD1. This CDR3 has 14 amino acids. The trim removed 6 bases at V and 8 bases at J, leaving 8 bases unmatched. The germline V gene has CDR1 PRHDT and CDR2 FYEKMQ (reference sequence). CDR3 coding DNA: TGTGCCAGCAGTCTACGACAGGGGACTGGGGAGCTGTTTTTT. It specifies CASSLRQGTGELFF.

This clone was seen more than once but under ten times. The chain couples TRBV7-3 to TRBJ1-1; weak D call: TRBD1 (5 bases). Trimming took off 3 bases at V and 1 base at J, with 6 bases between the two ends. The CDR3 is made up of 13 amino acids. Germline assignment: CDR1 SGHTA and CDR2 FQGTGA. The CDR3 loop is CASSLTANTEAFF. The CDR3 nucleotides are TGTGCCAGCAGCTTGACAGCGAACACTGAAGCTTTCTTT.

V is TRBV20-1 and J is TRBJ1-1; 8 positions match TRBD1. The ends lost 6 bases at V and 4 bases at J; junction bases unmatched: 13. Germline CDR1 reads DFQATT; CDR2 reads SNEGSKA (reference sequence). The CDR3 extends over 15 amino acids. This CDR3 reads CSASTPGQGVTEAFF. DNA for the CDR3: TGCAGTGCCAGTACGCCTGGACAGGGCGTCACTGAAGCTTTCTTT.

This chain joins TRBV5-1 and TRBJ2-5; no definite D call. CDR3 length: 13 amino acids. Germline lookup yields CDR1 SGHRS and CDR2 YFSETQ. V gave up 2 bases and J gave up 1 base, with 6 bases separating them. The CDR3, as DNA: TGCGCCAGCAGCTTAAGCCCCCAAGAGACCCAGTACTTC. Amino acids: CASSLSPQETQYF.

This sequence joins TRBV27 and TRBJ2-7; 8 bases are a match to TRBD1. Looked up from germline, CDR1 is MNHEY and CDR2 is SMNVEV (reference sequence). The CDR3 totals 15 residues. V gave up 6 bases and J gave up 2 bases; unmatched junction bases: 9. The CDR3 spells CASRTDRGSPYEQYV. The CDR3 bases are TGTGCCAGCAGAACCGACAGGGGTAGTCCCTACGAGCAGTACGTC.

DNA of the CDR3: TGCGCCAGCAGTCTTTCCCCGGACAGGGGTAGGAAAGCTTTCTTT. It translates to CASSLSPDRGRKAFF. The chain employs TRBV5-1 and TRBJ1-1; 9 positions match TRBD1. Germline trimming cut 5 bases from V and 9 bases from J; bases unmatched to any gene: 14. Germline assignment: CDR1 SGHRS and CDR2 YFSETQ. The CDR3 extends over 15 amino acids.

The chain's CDR3 is CASRPQGRSQGYTF. The CDR3 nucleotides are TGTGCCAGCAGGCCACAGGGAAGGAGCCAAGGCTACACCTTC. The chain combines TRBV28 with TRBJ1-2, with D tentatively TRBD1 (6 bases). This CDR3 is 14 amino acids long. CDR1 is MDHEN and CDR2 is SYDVKM in the germline V gene. V was pared by 6 bases and J by 8 bases, with 19 bases between.

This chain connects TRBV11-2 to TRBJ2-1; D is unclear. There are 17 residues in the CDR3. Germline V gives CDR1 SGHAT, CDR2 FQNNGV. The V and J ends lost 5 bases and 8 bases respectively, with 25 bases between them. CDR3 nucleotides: TGTGCCAGCAGCCTAATGGCGGCTTTTAGAAAGCGCCATGAGCAGTTCTTC. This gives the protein CASSLMAAFRKRHEQFF.

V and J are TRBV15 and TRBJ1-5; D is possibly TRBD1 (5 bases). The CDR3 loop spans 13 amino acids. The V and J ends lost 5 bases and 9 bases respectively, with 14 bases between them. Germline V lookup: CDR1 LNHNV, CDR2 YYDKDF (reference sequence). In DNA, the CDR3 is TGTGCCACCAGCGTCCAGGGTCAGGGGCCCCAGCATTTT. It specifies CATSVQGQGPQHF.

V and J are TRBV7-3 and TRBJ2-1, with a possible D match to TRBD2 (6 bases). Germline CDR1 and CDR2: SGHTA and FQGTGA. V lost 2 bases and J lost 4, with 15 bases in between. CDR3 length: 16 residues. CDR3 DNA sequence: TGTGCCAGCAGCTTACTGGGCGGGGCAACTTACAATGAGCAGTTCTTC. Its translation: CASSLLGGATYNEQFF.

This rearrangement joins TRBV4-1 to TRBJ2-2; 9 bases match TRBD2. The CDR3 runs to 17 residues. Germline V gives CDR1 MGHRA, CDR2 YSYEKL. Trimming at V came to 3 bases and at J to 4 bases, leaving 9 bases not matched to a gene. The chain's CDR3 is CASSHPSGRGGTGELFF. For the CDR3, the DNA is TGCGCCAGCAGCCACCCCTCAGGGCGGGGGGGCACCGGGGAGCTGTTTTTT.

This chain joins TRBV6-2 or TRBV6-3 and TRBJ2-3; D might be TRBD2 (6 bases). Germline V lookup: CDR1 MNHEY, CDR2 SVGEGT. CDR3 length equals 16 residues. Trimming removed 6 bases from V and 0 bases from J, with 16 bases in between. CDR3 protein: CASRPRDSYSTDTQYF. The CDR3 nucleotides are TGTGCCAGCAGGCCTCGGGACTCTTATAGCACAGATACGCAGTATTTT.

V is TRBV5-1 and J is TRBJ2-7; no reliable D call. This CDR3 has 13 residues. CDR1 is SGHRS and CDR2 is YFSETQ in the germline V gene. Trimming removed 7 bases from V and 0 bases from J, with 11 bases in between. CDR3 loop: CASPRPASYEQYV. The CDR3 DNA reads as TGCGCCAGCCCTAGACCGGCCTCCTACGAGCAGTACGTC.